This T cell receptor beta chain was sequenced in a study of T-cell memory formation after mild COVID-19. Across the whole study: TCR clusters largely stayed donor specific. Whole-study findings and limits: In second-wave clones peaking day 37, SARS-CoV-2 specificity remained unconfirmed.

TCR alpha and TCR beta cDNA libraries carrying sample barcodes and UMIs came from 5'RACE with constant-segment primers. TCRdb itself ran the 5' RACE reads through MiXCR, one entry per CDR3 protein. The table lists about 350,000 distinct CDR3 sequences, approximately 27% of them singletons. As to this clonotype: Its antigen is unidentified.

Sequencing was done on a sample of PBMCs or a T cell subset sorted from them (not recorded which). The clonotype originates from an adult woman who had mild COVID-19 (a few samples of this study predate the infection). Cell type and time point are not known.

CDR3 region: CASSLGQGTAWNYGYTF. The CDR3 nucleotides are TGCGCCAGCAGCCTAGGACAGGGGACCGCATGGAACTATGGCTACACCTTC. The chain joins TRBV23-1 to TRBJ1-2; 9 nucleotides line up with TRBD1. TRBV23-1 is filed as an ORF, its function uncertain. The ends lost 6 bases at V and 2 bases at J; junction bases unmatched: 13. The CDR3 is 17 residues long.